These 29 T cell receptor beta chains originate from one sample sequenced in a study of blood T cell repertoires in COVID-19. This table comes from immunoSEQ multiplex PCR, and its TCRdb copy is limited to in-frame clones, with some not included. Of 200,000 to 250,000 clones listed, around nine tenths are singletons. Sequencing was performed on peripheral blood. These receptors were collected from a man aged 45-65 years with COVID-19, enrolled during active disease.

DNA of the CDR3: TGTGCCAGCAGTTCCCCCAGGGGGCGTGTAATCGACACTGAAGCTTTCTTT. It codes for CASSSPRGRVIDTEAFF. The chain carries TRBV27 and TRBJ1-1, with 8 positions matching TRBD1. Trimming removed 4 bases from V and 3 bases from J; junction bases left unmatched: 13. This CDR3 spans 17 amino acids. The germline gives CDR1 MNHEY, CDR2 SMNVEV (reference sequence).

The CDR3, as DNA: TGTGCCAGTAGTCCCTCACGGGACAGCTCCTACGAGCAGTACTTC. It yields the protein CASSPSRDSSYEQYF. The rearrangement uses TRBV19 and TRBJ2-7; 7 bases are shared with TRBD1. The germline gives CDR1 LNHDA, CDR2 SQIVND (reference sequence). The CDR3 is 15 residues long. With 5 bases clipped from V and 0 bases from J, the junction kept 7 bases outside the gene matches.

This chain joins TRBV3-1 (or the pseudogene TRBV3-2) and TRBJ2-3; tentatively, D is TRBD2 (5 bases). This CDR3 is built from 16 residues. Trimming took off 1 base at V and 2 bases at J, with 13 bases between the two ends. Looked up from germline, CDR1 is LGHDT and CDR2 is YNNKEL (reference sequence). CDR3 DNA sequence: TGTGCCAGCAGCCAAGTGGCGCGGGCGTTCACAGATACGCAGTATTTT. Protein: CASSQVARAFTDTQYF.

This chain connects TRBV5-5 to TRBJ2-4, with D perhaps matching TRBD2 (5 bases). V lost 5 bases and J lost 5, with 20 bases in between. The CDR3 is made up of 16 amino acids. Germline V lookup: CDR1 SGHKS, CDR2 YYEKEE (reference sequence). This chain's CDR3 is CASSPVGGVPENIQYF. CDR3 bases: TGTGCCAGCAGTCCAGTAGGAGGCGTGCCCGAAAACATTCAGTACTTC.

This chain links TRBV9 with TRBJ1-6, with 9 bases identical to TRBD1. Germline V gives CDR1 SGDLS, CDR2 YYNGEE. The V gene end was trimmed by 3 bases and the J gene end by 4 bases; junction bases not matched to a gene: 5. The CDR3 runs 16 residues. The CDR3 coding sequence is TGTGCCAGCAGCGAGGGACAGGGCCTTTATAATTCACCCCTCCACTTT. It translates to CASSEGQGLYNSPLHF.

This chain uses TRBV7-8 with TRBJ1-3; 7 bases map to TRBD1. Per germline, CDR1 SGHVS and CDR2 FQNEAQ. The V gene end was trimmed by 1 base and the J gene end by 3 bases; junction bases not matched to a gene: 6. The CDR3 spans 16 residues. The CDR3 DNA reads as TGTGCCAGCAGCTTAGTCTCGGACAGGATTGGAAACACCATATATTTT. Translating gives CASSLVSDRIGNTIYF.

The V call is TRBV12-3 or TRBV12-4, the J call TRBJ2-7, with D maybe TRBD1 (6 bases). This CDR3 is 13 amino acids long. The ends were cut back, 6 bases at V and 6 bases at J, with 15 bases in the middle. The CDR3 is CASSRDTLTEQYF. The CDR3, as DNA: TGTGCCAGCAGCCGGGACACCCTCACCGAGCAGTACTTC.

For this clone: This sample includes further DNA sequences coding for the same CDR3. The chain has TRBV6-5 and TRBJ1-1, with 7 bases lining up with TRBD1. The germline V gene encodes CDR1 MNHEY and CDR2 SVGAGI. The CDR3 runs to 14 residues. V gave up 1 base and J gave up 2 bases; unmatched junction bases: 1. CDR3 region: CASSYLGGNTEAFF. CDR3 sequence (DNA): TGTGCCAGCAGTTACTTAGGGGGCAACACTGAAGCTTTCTTT.

The chain combines TRBV19 with TRBJ1-4; 8 bases are shared with TRBD1. Germline CDR1 is LNHDA and CDR2 is SQIVND (reference sequence). The CDR3 has 14 amino acids. V trimming: 4 bases; J trimming: 7 bases; junction bases outside the gene matches: 5. CDR3 sequence reads: CASSTRQGSEKLFF. CDR3 bases: TGTGCCAGTAGTACCAGACAGGGGAGTGAAAAACTGTTTTTT.

This chain joins TRBV7-2 and TRBJ1-4; no reliable D call. CDR1 is SGHTA, CDR2 FQGNSA, per germline. V lost 2 bases, J lost 10 bases, and 5 bases lay in between. The CDR3 contains 11 residues. The CDR3 sequence: CASSLSGKLFF. In nucleotides, the CDR3 is TGTGCCAGCAGCTTATCAGGAAAACTGTTTTTT.

This chain links TRBV29-1 with TRBJ1-1, with D perhaps TRBD1 (6 bases). The CDR3 consists of 14 residues. The germline V gene has CDR1 SQVTM and CDR2 ANQGSEA. V lost 2 bases and J 5 bases, leaving 15 bases between the germline ends. CDR3 bases: TGCAGCGTTGAATCCCAGGGGAGAGGGACTGAAGCTTTCTTT. This encodes CSVESQGRGTEAFF.

The chain uses TRBV30 and TRBJ2-3; D might be TRBD2 (5 bases). The CDR3 sequence is 11 residues long. Germline V gene sequence: CDR1 GTSNPN, CDR2 SVGIG (reference sequence). V dropped 4 bases and J dropped 5 bases, with 7 bases sitting between them. The CDR3 DNA reads TGTGCCTGGATCGGGGAAGATACGCAGTATTTT. Translated: CAWIGEDTQYF.

This clone was found a few times. The CDR3 coding sequence is TGTGCCAGCAAGGTGGTCGGGAGAGAGACCCAGTACTTC. As protein: CASKVVGRETQYF. The chain is built from TRBV6-5 and TRBJ2-5; D perhaps matches TRBD2 (6 bases). Germline lookup yields CDR1 MNHEY and CDR2 SVGAGI. V lost 7 bases and J 4 bases, leaving 13 bases between the germline ends. CDR3 size: 13 residues.

V is TRBV6-2 or TRBV6-3 and J is TRBJ2-5, with unresolved D. This CDR3 is built from 12 residues. CDR1 and CDR2 from the germline V gene are MNHEY and SVGEGT. Trimming pared 3 bases from V and 3 bases from J, leaving 5 bases between. The DNA of the CDR3 is TGTGCCAGCAGTTATAACAAAGAGACCCAGTACTTC. It translates to CASSYNKETQYF.

V and J are TRBV19 and TRBJ1-2; perhaps TRBD1 as D (6 bases). The V end was cut by 5 bases, the J end by 6 bases, with 16 bases between. The germline V gene has CDR1 LNHDA and CDR2 SQIVND (reference sequence). This CDR3 has 14 residues. This CDR3 is CASSFVGARNGYTF. The CDR3 DNA reads TGTGCCAGTAGTTTTGTGGGGGCGCGAAATGGCTACACCTTC.

This clone occurred a few times. The J gene is TRBJ1-2, the V gene TRBV6-5; TRBD1 aligns across 10 bases. V was clipped by 6 bases and J by 4 bases; unmatched bases: 8. The CDR3 is 15 residues long. The germline CDR1 and CDR2 sequences are MNHEY and SVGAGI. The CDR3 DNA reads as TGTGCCAGCAGAAACGGACAGGGGGTGGGCTATGGCTACACCTTC. Its protein product is CASRNGQGVGYGYTF.

This clone has a single count. The chain joins TRBV6-2 or TRBV6-3 to TRBJ2-7; 11 nucleotides align to TRBD2. There are 16 residues in the CDR3. The V gene end was trimmed by 2 bases and the J gene end by 3 bases; junction bases not matched to a gene: 6. Germline CDR1 reads MNHEY; CDR2 reads SVGEGT. The CDR3 sequence: CASSYGLTSGNYEQYF. DNA for the CDR3: TGTGCCAGCAGTTACGGACTGACTAGCGGGAACTACGAGCAGTACTTC.

The chain's CDR3 is CASSPYRDRETYEQYF. The CDR3 DNA reads TGTGCCAGTAGTCCCTACCGGGACAGGGAAACCTACGAGCAGTACTTC. The genes are TRBV19 and TRBJ2-7, with 9 bases matching TRBD1. CDR3 size: 16 residues. The V gene's germline CDR1 is LNHDA and CDR2 SQIVND (reference sequence). V lost 5 bases to trimming and J lost 2 bases; unmatched junction nucleotides: 10. The whole variable domain, filled in from reference TRBV19 and TRBJ2-7, reads DGGITQSPKYLFRKEGQNVTLSCEQNLNHDAMYWYRQDPGQGLRLIYYSQIVNDFQKGDIAEGYSVSREKKESFPLTVTSAQKNPTAFYLCASSPYRDRETYEQYFGPGTRLTVT.

V gene TRBV5-4 combines with J gene TRBJ2-2, with 7 bases identical to TRBD1. This CDR3 region has 16 residues. Germline lookup yields CDR1 SGHNT and CDR2 YYREEE (reference sequence). Losses at the gene ends were 4 bases for V and 0 bases for J; bases not matched to a gene: 6. The CDR3 region is CASSMRGRPNTGELFF. The CDR3 region has the DNA TGTGCCAGCAGCATGAGGGGGCGACCGAACACCGGGGAGCTGTTTTTT.

The rearrangement links TRBV6-5 to TRBJ2-3, with unresolved D. Trimming stripped 7 bases from V and 3 bases from J, with 14 bases between. Looked up from germline, CDR1 is MNHEY and CDR2 is SVGAGI. The CDR3 sequence is 14 residues long. DNA for the CDR3: TGTGCCAGCACAGGAAATTTAGGTACAGATACGCAGTATTTT. Encoded protein: CASTGNLGTDTQYF.

The CDR3 bases are TGTGCCAGCAGCCACCCCGGGACAGACACCGGGGAGCTGTTTTTT. Translation gives CASSHPGTDTGELFF. This chain joins TRBV4-2 and TRBJ2-2, with 7 nucleotides matching TRBD1. CDR3 size: 15 residues. Unmatched junction bases numbered 4, after V lost 3 bases and J lost 3 bases. Germline V lookup: CDR1 LGHNA, CDR2 YNFKEQ.

V is TRBV5-1 and J is TRBJ2-1, with 8 bases identical to TRBD1. J was trimmed by 8 bases and V by 2 bases; bases with no gene match: 6. Germline V gene data show CDR1 as SGHRS and CDR2 as YFSETQ. The CDR3 sequence is 14 residues long. The CDR3 is CASSLPQGAYEQFF. The CDR3 nucleotides read TGCGCCAGCAGCTTACCCCAGGGGGCTTATGAGCAGTTCTTC.

The chain uses TRBV7-6 and TRBJ2-7; TRBD1 might be the D (6 bases). CDR1 SGHVS and CDR2 FNYEAQ come from the germline V gene. The CDR3 loop spans 13 amino acids. The ends were cut back, 3 bases at V and 5 bases at J, with 11 bases in the middle. Here the CDR3 reads CASSFTGKDEQYF. For the CDR3, the DNA is TGTGCCAGCAGCTTCACAGGGAAAGACGAGCAGTACTTC.

This clone appeared a single time. The V call is TRBV21-1, the J call TRBJ2-2; the table's TRBD2 call for D was not verified on the DNA. TRBV21-1 is listed as a pseudogene. The CDR3 spans 18 residues. Here the CDR3 DNA reads TGTGCCAGCTACCCGGGGGGGGGTAGTTTAAGGTACACCGGGGAGCTGTTTTTT. Its translation: CASYPGGGSLRYTGELFF.

This chain's CDR3 is CASSQDWARNTEAFF. In DNA, the CDR3 is TGTGCCAGCAGCCAAGATTGGGCTCGGAACACTGAAGCTTTCTTT. The J gene is TRBJ1-1, the V gene TRBV3-1 (or the pseudogene TRBV3-2); D ambiguous. Trimming took 0 bases from V and 1 from J, leaving 9 bases between them. Germline CDR1 LGHDT, CDR2 YNNKEL (reference sequence). CDR3 length: 15 residues.

The J gene is TRBJ1-1, the V gene TRBV15; tentative D call: TRBD1 (6 bases). Germline CDR1 and CDR2: LNHNV and YYDKDF (reference sequence). V shed 3 bases and J shed 4 bases, with 15 bases lying between them. This CDR3 spans 15 amino acids. The CDR3 here is CATSSGAGVGTEAFF. DNA for the CDR3: TGTGCCACCAGCAGCGGGGCAGGGGTGGGCACTGAAGCTTTCTTT.

The V and J genes are TRBV5-1 and TRBJ2-1; TRBD2 matches at 9 bases. CDR1 and CDR2 from the germline V gene are SGHRS and YFSETQ. This CDR3 region has 15 residues. Unmatched junction bases numbered 4, after V lost 4 bases and J lost 2 bases. Here the CDR3 reads CASSAPSGTYNEQFF. CDR3 bases: TGCGCCAGCAGCGCACCTAGCGGGACCTACAATGAGCAGTTCTTC.

V usage is TRBV29-1 and J usage is TRBJ1-1, with TRBD1 matching 7 bases. Germline V gene sequence: CDR1 SQVTM, CDR2 ANQGSEA. V was clipped by 5 bases and J by 0 bases; unmatched bases: 6. The length of the CDR3 is 14 residues. Here the CDR3 reads CSVIPGGMNTEAFF. Here the CDR3 DNA reads TGCAGCGTTATTCCAGGGGGAATGAACACTGAAGCTTTCTTT. Filled out from reference TRBV29-1 and TRBJ1-1, the complete variable domain reads SAVISQKPSRDICQRGTSLTIQCQVDSQVTMMFWYRQQPGQSLTLIATANQGSEATYESGFVIDKFPISRPNLTFSTLTVSNMSPEDSSIYLCSVIPGGMNTEAFFGQGTRLTVV.

The V and J genes are TRBV6-4 and TRBJ2-3; TRBD2 agrees at 9 bases. Trimming at V came to 0 bases and at J to 1 base, leaving 8 bases not matched to a gene. CDR3 length equals 18 residues. CDR1 and CDR2 (germline): MRHNA, SNTAGT. This CDR3 reads CASSDSRGSGSGTDTQYF. For the CDR3, the DNA is TGTGCCAGCAGTGACTCGAGAGGTAGCGGGAGTGGCACAGATACGCAGTATTTT.